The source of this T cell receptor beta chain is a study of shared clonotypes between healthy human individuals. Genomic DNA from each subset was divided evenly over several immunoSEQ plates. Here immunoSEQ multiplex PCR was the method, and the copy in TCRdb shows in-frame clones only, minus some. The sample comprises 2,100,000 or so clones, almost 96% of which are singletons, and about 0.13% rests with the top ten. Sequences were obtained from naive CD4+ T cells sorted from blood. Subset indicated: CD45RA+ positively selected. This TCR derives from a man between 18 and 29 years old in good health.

In DNA form, the CDR3 reads TGTGCCAGCAGCTATGGGATATTGGGCAGCGTGTCTGGAAACACCATATATTTT. Protein sequence: CASSYGILGSVSGNTIYF. The chain has TRBV5-4 and TRBJ1-3, with D uncertain. Germline CDR1 SGHNT, CDR2 YYREEE (reference sequence). V shed 3 bases and J shed 1 base, with 20 bases lying between them. The CDR3 is made up of 18 amino acids.